The 3 T cell receptor beta chains given below trace back to one sample, sequenced in a study of graft-versus-host responses after intestinal transplantation. Profiling relied on immunoSEQ multiplex PCR, and the TCRdb table lists in-frame clones only, not all of them. The sample includes about 84,000 clones, approximately 90% of them seen just once. Their antigen targets remain unknown. The material was unstimulated CD4+ T cells sorted from spleen or lymph node cells, obtained before transplant. These TCRs come from a human donor who was the organ donor for an intestinal transplant.

The V call is TRBV4-1, the J call TRBJ1-4; D unclear. The CDR3 covers 14 residues. V lost 3 bases and J 3 bases, leaving 8 bases between the germline ends. The germline V gene encodes CDR1 MGHRA and CDR2 YSYEKL. The CDR3 sequence is CASSQTWANEKLFF. The CDR3 DNA is TGCGCCAGCAGCCAGACATGGGCTAATGAAAAACTGTTTTTT.

This clone was counted only a few times. The chain combines TRBV2 with TRBJ1-4; 7 bases map to TRBD1. In germline, CDR1 is SNHLY, CDR2 FYNNEI. V gave up 10 bases and J gave up 5 bases; unmatched junction bases: 7. The CDR3 is 13 residues long. DNA of the CDR3: TGTGCCACCCGACAGGGAATAAATGAAAAACTGTTTTTT. Translated, it gives CATRQGINEKLFF.

V usage is TRBV19 and J usage is TRBJ1-5; no clear D. Germline loops: CDR1 LNHDA, CDR2 SQIVND (reference sequence). V lost 6 bases and J lost 3, with 21 bases in between. The CDR3 runs 17 residues. CDR3 in amino acids: CASSIAPFRNFNQPQHF. DNA of the CDR3: TGTGCCAGTAGCATTGCACCTTTCAGGAACTTCAATCAGCCCCAGCATTTT.